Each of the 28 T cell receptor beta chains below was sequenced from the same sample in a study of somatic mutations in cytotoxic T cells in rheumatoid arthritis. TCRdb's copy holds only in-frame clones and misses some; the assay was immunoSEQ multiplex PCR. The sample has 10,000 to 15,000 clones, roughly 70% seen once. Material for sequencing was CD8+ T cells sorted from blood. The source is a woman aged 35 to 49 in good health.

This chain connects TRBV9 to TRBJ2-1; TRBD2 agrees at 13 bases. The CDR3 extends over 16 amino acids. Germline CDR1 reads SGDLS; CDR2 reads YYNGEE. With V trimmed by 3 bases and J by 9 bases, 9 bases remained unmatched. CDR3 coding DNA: TGTGCCAGCAGCGGTCGGACTAGCGGGAGTGCGGCTGAGCAGTTCTTC. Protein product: CASSGRTSGSAAEQFF.

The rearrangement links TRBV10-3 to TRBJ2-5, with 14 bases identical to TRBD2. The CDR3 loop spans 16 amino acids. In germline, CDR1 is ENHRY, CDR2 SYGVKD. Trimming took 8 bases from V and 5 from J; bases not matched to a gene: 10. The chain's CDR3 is CAIGEGLAGVGETQYF. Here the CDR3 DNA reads TGTGCCATCGGGGAGGGACTAGCGGGAGTCGGGGAGACCCAGTACTTC.

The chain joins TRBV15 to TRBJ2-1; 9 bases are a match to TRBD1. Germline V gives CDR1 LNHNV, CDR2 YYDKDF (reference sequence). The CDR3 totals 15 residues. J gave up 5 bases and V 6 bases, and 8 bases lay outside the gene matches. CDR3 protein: CATSGDRAYDNEQFF. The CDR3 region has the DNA TGTGCCACCAGTGGGGACAGGGCGTACGACAATGAGCAGTTCTTC. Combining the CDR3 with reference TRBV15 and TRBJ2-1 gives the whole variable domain DAMVIQNPRYQVTQFGKPVTLSCSQTLNHNVMYWYQQKSSQAPKLLFHYYDKDFNNEADTPDNFQSRRPNTSFCFLDIRSPGLGDTAMYLCATSGDRAYDNEQFFGPGTRLTVL.

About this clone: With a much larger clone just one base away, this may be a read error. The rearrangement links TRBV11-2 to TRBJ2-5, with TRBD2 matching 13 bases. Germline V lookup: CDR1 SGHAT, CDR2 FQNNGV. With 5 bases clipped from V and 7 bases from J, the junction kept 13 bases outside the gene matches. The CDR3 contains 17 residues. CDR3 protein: CASSLTSGRPLRGTQYF. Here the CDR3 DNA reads TGTGCCAGCAGCCTGACTAGCGGGAGGCCCCTACGGGGGACCCAGTACTTC.

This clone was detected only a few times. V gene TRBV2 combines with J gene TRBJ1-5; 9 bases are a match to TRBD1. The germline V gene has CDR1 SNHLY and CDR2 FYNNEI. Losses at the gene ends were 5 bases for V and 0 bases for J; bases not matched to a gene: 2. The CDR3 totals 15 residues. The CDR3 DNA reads TGTGCCAGCAGTCAGACAGGGGGTAGCAATCAGCCCCAGCATTTT. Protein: CASSQTGGSNQPQHF. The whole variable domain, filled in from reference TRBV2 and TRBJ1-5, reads EPEVTQTPSHQVTQMGQEVILRCVPISNHLYFYWYRQILGQKVEFLVSFYNNEISEKSEIFDDQFSVERPDGSNFTLKIRSTKLEDSAMYFCASSQTGGSNQPQHFGDGTRLSIL.

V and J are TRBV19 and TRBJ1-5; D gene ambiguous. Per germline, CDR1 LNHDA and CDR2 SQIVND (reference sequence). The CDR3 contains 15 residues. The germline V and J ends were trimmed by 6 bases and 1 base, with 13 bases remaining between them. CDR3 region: CASRPLIGSNQPQHF. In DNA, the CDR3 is TGTGCCAGTAGGCCTCTTATCGGGAGCAATCAGCCCCAGCATTTT.

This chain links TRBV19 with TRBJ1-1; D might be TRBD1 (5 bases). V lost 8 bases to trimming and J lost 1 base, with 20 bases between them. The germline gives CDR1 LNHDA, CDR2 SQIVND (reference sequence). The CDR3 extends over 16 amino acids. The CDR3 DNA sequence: TGTGCCAGTCTCCCCGGGATGACGAGGGGGAACACTGAAGCTTTCTTT. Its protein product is CASLPGMTRGNTEAFF.

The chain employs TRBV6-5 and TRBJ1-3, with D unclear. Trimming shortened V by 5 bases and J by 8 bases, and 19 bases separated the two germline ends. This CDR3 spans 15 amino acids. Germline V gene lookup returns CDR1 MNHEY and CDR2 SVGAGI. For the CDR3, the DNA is TGTGCCAGCAGTACCATCGAGGGAGCGGTGGACACCATATATTTT. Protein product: CASSTIEGAVDTIYF.

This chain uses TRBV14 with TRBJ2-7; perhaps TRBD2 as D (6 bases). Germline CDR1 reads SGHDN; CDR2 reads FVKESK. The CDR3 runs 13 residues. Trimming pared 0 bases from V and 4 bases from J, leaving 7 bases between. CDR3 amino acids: CASSQDAGYEQYF. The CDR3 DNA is TGTGCCAGCAGCCAAGACGCGGGGTACGAGCAGTACTTC.

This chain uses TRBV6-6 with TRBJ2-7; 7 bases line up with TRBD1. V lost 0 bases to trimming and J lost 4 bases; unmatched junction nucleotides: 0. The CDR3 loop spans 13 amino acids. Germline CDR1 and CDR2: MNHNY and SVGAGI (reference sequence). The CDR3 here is CASSYSTGYEQYV. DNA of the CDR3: TGTGCCAGCAGTTACTCGACAGGGTACGAGCAGTACGTC.

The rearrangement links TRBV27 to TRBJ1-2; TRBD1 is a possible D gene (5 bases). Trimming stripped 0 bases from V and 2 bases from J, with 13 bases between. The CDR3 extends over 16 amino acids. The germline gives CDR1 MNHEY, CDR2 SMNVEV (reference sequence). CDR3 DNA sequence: TGTGCCAGCAGTTTATCGGGGACCACATTAAACTATGGCTACACCTTC. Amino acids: CASSLSGTTLNYGYTF.

CDR3 loop: CASSRQGHTEAFF. In DNA, the CDR3 is TGTGCCAGCAGTAGACAGGGACACACTGAAGCTTTCTTT. The V gene is TRBV27, the J gene TRBJ1-1; 7 bases are shared with TRBD1. Germline V gene sequence: CDR1 MNHEY, CDR2 SMNVEV (reference sequence). Trimming at V came to 5 bases and at J to 3 bases, leaving 3 bases not matched to a gene. This CDR3 comprises 13 residues.

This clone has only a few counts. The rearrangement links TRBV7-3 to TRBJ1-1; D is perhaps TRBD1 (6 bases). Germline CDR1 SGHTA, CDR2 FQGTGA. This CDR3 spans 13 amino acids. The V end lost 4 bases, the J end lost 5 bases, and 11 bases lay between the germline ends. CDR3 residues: CASSYSQGTEAFF. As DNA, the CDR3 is TGTGCCAGCAGCTACTCACAGGGAACTGAAGCTTTCTTT.

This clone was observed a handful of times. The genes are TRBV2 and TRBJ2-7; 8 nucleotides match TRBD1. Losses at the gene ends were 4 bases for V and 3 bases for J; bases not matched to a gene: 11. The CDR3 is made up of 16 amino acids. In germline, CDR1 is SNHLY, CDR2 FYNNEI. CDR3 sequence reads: CASSGGQGPLIYEQYF. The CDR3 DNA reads TGTGCCAGCAGTGGTGGACAGGGCCCCTTGATCTACGAGCAGTACTTC.

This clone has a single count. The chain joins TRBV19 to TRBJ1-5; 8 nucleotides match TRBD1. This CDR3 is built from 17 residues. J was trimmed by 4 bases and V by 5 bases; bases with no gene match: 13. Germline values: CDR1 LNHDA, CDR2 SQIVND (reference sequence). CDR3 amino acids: CASSSGTGVGINQPQHF. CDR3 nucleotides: TGTGCCAGTAGTTCAGGGACAGGAGTTGGGATTAATCAGCCCCAGCATTTT. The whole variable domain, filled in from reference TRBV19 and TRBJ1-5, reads DGGITQSPKYLFRKEGQNVTLSCEQNLNHDAMYWYRQDPGQGLRLIYYSQIVNDFQKGDIAEGYSVSREKKESFPLTVTSAQKNPTAFYLCASSSGTGVGINQPQHFGDGTRLSIL.

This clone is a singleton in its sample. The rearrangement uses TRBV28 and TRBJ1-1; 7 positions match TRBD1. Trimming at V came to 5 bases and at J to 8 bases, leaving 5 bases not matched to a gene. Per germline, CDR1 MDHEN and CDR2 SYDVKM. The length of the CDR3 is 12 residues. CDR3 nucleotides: TGTGCCAGCAGTCAGGGGGTCGTGGAAGCTTTCTTT. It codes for CASSQGVVEAFF.

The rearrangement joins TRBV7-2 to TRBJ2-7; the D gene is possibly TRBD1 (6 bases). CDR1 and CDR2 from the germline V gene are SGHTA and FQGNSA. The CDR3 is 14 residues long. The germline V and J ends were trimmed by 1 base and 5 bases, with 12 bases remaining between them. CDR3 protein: CASSLDGTLDEQYF. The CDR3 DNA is TGTGCCAGCAGCTTAGACGGGACACTCGACGAGCAGTACTTC. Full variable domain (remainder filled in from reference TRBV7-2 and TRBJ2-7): GAGVSQSPSNKVTEKGKDVELRCDPISGHTALYWYRQSLGQGLEFLIYFQGNSAPDKSGLPSDRFSAERTGGSVSTLTIQRTQQEDSAVYLCASSLDGTLDEQYFGPGTRLTVT.

This CDR3 is CASSPGDTTAWNEQFF. In DNA, the CDR3 is TGCGCCAGCAGCCCGGGGGACACGACGGCTTGGAATGAGCAGTTCTTC. This rearrangement joins TRBV4-1 to TRBJ2-1; D is perhaps TRBD1 or TRBD2 (6 bases each). The CDR3 has 16 residues. The germline V gene encodes CDR1 MGHRA and CDR2 YSYEKL. Trimming took off 4 bases at V and 7 bases at J, with 20 bases between the two ends.

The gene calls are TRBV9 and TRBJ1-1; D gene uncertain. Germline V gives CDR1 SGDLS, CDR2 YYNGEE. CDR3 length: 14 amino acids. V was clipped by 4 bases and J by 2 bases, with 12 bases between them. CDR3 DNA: TGTGCCAGCAGCCCCCGCAGTCTTAACACTGAAGCTTTCTTT. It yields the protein CASSPRSLNTEAFF.

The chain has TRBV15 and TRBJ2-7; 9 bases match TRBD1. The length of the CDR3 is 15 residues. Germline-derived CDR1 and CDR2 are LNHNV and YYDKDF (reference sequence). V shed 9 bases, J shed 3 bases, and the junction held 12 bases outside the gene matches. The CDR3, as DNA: TGTGCCACACAAAAAGACCCGGGACAGGGCTACGAGCAGTACTTC. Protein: CATQKDPGQGYEQYF. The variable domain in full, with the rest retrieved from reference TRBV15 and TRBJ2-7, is DAMVIQNPRYQVTQFGKPVTLSCSQTLNHNVMYWYQQKSSQAPKLLFHYYDKDFNNEADTPDNFQSRRPNTSFCFLDIRSPGLGDTAMYLCATQKDPGQGYEQYFGPGTRLTVT.

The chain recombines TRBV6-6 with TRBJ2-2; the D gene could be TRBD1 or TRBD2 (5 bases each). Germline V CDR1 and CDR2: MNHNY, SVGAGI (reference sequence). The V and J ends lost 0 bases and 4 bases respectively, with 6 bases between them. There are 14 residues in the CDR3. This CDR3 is CASSYSGRTGELFF. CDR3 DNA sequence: TGTGCCAGCAGTTACTCGGGACGCACCGGGGAGCTGTTTTTT.

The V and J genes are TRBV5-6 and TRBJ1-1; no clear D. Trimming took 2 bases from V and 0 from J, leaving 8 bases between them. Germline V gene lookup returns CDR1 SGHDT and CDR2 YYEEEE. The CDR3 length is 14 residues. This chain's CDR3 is CASSLVRMNTEAFF. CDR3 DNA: TGTGCCAGCAGCTTAGTTCGGATGAACACTGAAGCTTTCTTT.

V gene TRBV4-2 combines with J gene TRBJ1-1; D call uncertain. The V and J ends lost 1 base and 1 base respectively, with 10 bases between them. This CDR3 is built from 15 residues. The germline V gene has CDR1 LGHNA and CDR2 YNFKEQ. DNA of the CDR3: TGTGCCAGCAGCCAAGGTCCTCAGAAGAACACTGAAGCTTTCTTT. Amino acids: CASSQGPQKNTEAFF.

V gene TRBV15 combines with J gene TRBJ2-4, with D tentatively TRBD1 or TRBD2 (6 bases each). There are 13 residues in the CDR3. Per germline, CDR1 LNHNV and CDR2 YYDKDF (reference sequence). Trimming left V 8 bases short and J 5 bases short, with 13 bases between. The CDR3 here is CATVQGGENIQYF. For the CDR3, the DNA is TGTGCCACCGTACAGGGAGGCGAAAACATTCAGTACTTC.

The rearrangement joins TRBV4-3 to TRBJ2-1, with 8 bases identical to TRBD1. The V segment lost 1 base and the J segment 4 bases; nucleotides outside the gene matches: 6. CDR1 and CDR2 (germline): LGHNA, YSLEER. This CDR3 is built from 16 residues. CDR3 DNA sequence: TGCGCCAGCAGCCAAGCAGTCCAGGGGGCGTACAATGAGCAGTTCTTC. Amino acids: CASSQAVQGAYNEQFF.

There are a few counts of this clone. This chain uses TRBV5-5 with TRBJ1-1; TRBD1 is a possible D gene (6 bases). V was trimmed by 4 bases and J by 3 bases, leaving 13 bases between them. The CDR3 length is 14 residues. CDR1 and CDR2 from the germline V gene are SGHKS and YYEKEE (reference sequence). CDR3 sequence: CASSPAGAYTEAFF. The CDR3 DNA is TGTGCCAGCAGCCCCGCAGGGGCCTACACTGAAGCTTTCTTT.

CDR3 DNA sequence: TGTGCCAGCAGTTTATACCAGGGGACTGAAGCTTTCTTT. This codes for CASSLYQGTEAFF. V and J are TRBV27 and TRBJ1-1; D possibly corresponds to TRBD1 (6 bases). Germline-derived CDR1 and CDR2 are MNHEY and SMNVEV (reference sequence). CDR3 length: 13 amino acids. V was shortened by 1 base and J by 5 bases, with 8 bases between the two germline ends.

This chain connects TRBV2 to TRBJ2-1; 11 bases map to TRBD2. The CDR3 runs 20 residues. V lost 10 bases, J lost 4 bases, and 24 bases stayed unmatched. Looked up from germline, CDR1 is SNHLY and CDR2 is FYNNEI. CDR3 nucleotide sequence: TGTGCCATCGCTGACCCCGTACCCACAAGACTAGCGGGGAAGTACAATGAGCAGTTCTTC. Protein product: CAIADPVPTRLAGKYNEQFF.